The 10 T cell receptor beta chains given below trace back to one sample, sequenced in a study of shared clonotypes between healthy human individuals. Only in-frame clones appear in the TCRdb table, and some are missing; sequencing was by immunoSEQ multiplex PCR. Of a few million clones listed, around 95% were seen once; the top ten hold 0.1% to 0.15%. The specimen was naive CD4+ T cells sorted from blood. Specified subset: CD45RA+ positively selected. The receptors come from a man between 18 and 29 years old in good health.

The rearrangement uses TRBV7-6 and TRBJ1-4; 9 nucleotides agree with TRBD1. CDR1 SGHVS and CDR2 FNYEAQ come from the germline V gene. V was pared by 4 bases and J by 4 bases, with 4 bases of the junction left unmatched. The CDR3 has 15 amino acids. The CDR3 bases are TGTGCCAGCAGCTCCCAGACAGGGGGTAATGAAAAACTGTTTTTT. This translates into CASSSQTGGNEKLFF.

The V and J genes are TRBV19 and TRBJ1-1; TRBD1 aligns across 10 bases. Trimming took 6 bases from V and 0 from J; bases not matched to a gene: 7. The CDR3 has 16 amino acids. Germline loops: CDR1 LNHDA, CDR2 SQIVND (reference sequence). The CDR3 sequence is CASRDRDRGLNTEAFF. The CDR3 DNA sequence: TGTGCCAGTAGAGACCGGGACAGGGGTCTGAACACTGAAGCTTTCTTT. The complete variable domain, with remaining parts taken from reference TRBV19 and TRBJ1-1, reads DGGITQSPKYLFRKEGQNVTLSCEQNLNHDAMYWYRQDPGQGLRLIYYSQIVNDFQKGDIAEGYSVSREKKESFPLTVTSAQKNPTAFYLCASRDRDRGLNTEAFFGQGTRLTVV.

This clone was seen only once. The CDR3 sequence: CASSQLPGQVNEQFF. The CDR3 DNA follows: TGCGCCAGCAGCCAATTGCCGGGACAGGTCAATGAGCAGTTCTTC. This chain connects TRBV5-1 to TRBJ2-1; 8 bases are shared with TRBD1. The germline CDR1 and CDR2 sequences are SGHRS and YFSETQ. Trimming at V came to 4 bases and at J to 6 bases, leaving 9 bases not matched to a gene. The CDR3 contains 15 residues.

This chain uses TRBV21-1 with TRBJ1-5; the table names TRBD1, a call not compared with the DNA. TRBV21-1 is deemed a pseudogene. CDR3 length equals 15 residues. The CDR3 DNA reads as TGTGCCAGCAGCAAAGCTCGACAGGGCGGAGAGCCCCAGCATTTT. Translating it yields CASSKARQGGEPQHF.

The rearrangement uses TRBV7-2 and TRBJ2-1; unclear D gene. Germline V gene sequence: CDR1 SGHTA, CDR2 FQGNSA. Trimming removed 6 bases at V and 6 bases at J, with 6 bases between. The CDR3 is 11 residues long. This chain's CDR3 is CASRLSNEQFF. CDR3 coding DNA: TGTGCCAGCAGGCTATCCAATGAGCAGTTCTTC.

The gene calls are TRBV19 and TRBJ1-5, with D maybe TRBD1 (5 bases). This CDR3 region has 16 residues. The V end was cut by 1 base, the J end by 5 bases, with 15 bases between. Per germline, CDR1 LNHDA and CDR2 SQIVND (reference sequence). Here the CDR3 DNA reads TGTGCCAGTAGTATAGGGTGGGGCAGGGTTGATCAGCCCCAGCATTTT. It is translated as CASSIGWGRVDQPQHF. Using reference TRBV19 and TRBJ1-5 for the parts outside the CDR3, the full variable domain is DGGITQSPKYLFRKEGQNVTLSCEQNLNHDAMYWYRQDPGQGLRLIYYSQIVNDFQKGDIAEGYSVSREKKESFPLTVTSAQKNPTAFYLCASSIGWGRVDQPQHFGDGTRLSIL.

As concerns this clone: Other nucleotide sequences in the sample specify the same CDR3. This rearrangement joins TRBV28 to TRBJ2-7, with unresolved D. Trimming cost V 2 bases and J 3 bases, with 8 bases left between them. Germline CDR1 MDHEN, CDR2 SYDVKM. This CDR3 comprises 13 residues. Written as DNA, the CDR3 is TGTGCCAGCAGTTTAGGCCGAGTCTACGAGCAGTACTTC. Translated, it gives CASSLGRVYEQYF.

The V call is TRBV6-4, the J call TRBJ1-5; D remains unclear. The CDR3 sequence is 14 residues long. Per the germline V gene, CDR1 is MRHNA and CDR2 is SNTAGT. Trimming shortened V by 0 bases and J by 3 bases, and 6 bases separated the two germline ends. The CDR3 DNA sequence: TGTGCCAGCAGTGACTCGAGATTCAATCAGCCCCAGCATTTT. It codes for CASSDSRFNQPQHF.

The chain is built from TRBV7-8 and TRBJ2-2, with D tentatively TRBD1 (7 bases). Deletions cut 1 base from V and 7 bases from J, with 13 bases between. Looked up from germline, CDR1 is SGHVS and CDR2 is FQNEAQ. The length of the CDR3 is 15 residues. This CDR3 is CASSLGSGGSGELFF. The CDR3 coding sequence is TGTGCCAGCAGCTTAGGATCAGGGGGGAGCGGGGAGCTGTTTTTT.

The J gene is TRBJ1-2, the V gene TRBV28; 9 nucleotides agree with TRBD1. J was trimmed by 2 bases and V by 5 bases; bases with no gene match: 3. The CDR3 contains 14 residues. CDR1 is MDHEN and CDR2 is SYDVKM in the germline V gene. CDR3 amino acids: CASSTGTGNYGYTF. The CDR3 DNA sequence: TGTGCCAGCAGTACCGGGACAGGGAACTATGGCTACACCTTC.